These T cell receptor beta chains were read from a single sample in a study of cytomegalovirus exposure and HLA in healthy donors. The repertoire was sequenced with immunoSEQ multiplex PCR; TCRdb's copy has only in-frame clones and lacks some. The data show roughly 180,000 clones, more than 70% seen once. Sequencing was done on a sample of PBMCs. These receptors came from a male donor in good health and CMV-seronegative. CDR3s include the opening cysteine and the closing phenylalanine or tryptophan. D genes are given only for firm matches. Rows give clone size only sometimes, using once, few, many, or a class for an expanded clone.

>.|TRBV10-3|TRBD1|TRBJ2-7
CAISVTGGAGGYEQYF
TGTGCCATCAGTGTGACAGGGGGCGCGGGGGGCTACGAGCAGTACTTC
>once|TRBV28|TRBD1|TRBJ2-7
CASSRTGGSPVDYEQYF
TGTGCCAGCAGTCGGACAGGGGGGAGTCCAGTGGACTACGAGCAGTACTTC
>.|TRBV7-2|TRBD2|TRBJ2-7
CASSSPTSGSNEQYF
TGTGCCAGCAGCTCCCCAACTAGCGGGAGTAACGAGCAGTACTTC
>few|TRBV9|.|TRBJ2-2
CASSGGLRNTGELFF
TGTGCCAGCAGCGGGGGGCTCAGGAACACCGGGGAGCTGTTTTTT
>.|TRBV7-9|TRBD2|TRBJ2-3
CASSSREDPTDTQYF
TGTGCCAGCAGCTCGCGGGAGGACCCCACAGATACGCAGTATTTT
>.|TRBV7-9|.|TRBJ1-1
CASSLEGSGTEAFF
TGTGCCAGCAGCTTAGAAGGCTCGGGCACTGAAGCTTTCTTT
>.|TRBV6-5|.|TRBJ2-2
CASSTTANTGELFF
TGTGCCAGCAGTACGACAGCGAACACCGGGGAGCTGTTTTTT
>.|TRBV18|TRBD1|TRBJ1-2
CASSQTGDYGYTF
TGTGCCAGCTCACAAACAGGGGACTATGGCTACACCTTC
>.|TRBV5-1|.|TRBJ1-4
CASSLRASGNEKLFF
TGCGCCAGCAGCTTGAGGGCCTCAGGGAATGAAAAACTGTTTTTT
>.|TRBV4-1|.|TRBJ2-7
CASSQHRAYEQYF
TGCGCCAGCAGCCAGCACAGGGCCTACGAGCAGTACTTC
>.|TRBV9|TRBD1|TRBJ2-5
CASSPTVGQLETQYF
TGTGCCAGCAGCCCAACGGTGGGACAGTTAGAGACCCAGTACTTC
>.|TRBV30|.|TRBJ1-2
CAWSTLHGSGGYTF
TGTGCCTGGAGTACTCTCCACGGGAGTGGAGGCTACACCTTC
>.|TRBV19|TRBD1|TRBJ2-7
CASSIFRGTYEQYF
TGTGCCAGTAGTATATTCAGGGGGACCTACGAGCAGTACTTC
>once|TRBV7-6|.|TRBJ2-7
CASSLGTGGGVAYEQYF
TGTGCCAGCAGCTTAGGGACGGGGGGCGGGGTGGCCTACGAGCAGTACTTC
>.|TRBV25-1|TRBD1|TRBJ2-5
CASSEGQGEETQYF
TGTGCCAGCAGTGAAGGACAGGGGGAAGAGACCCAGTACTTC
>.|TRBV19|.|TRBJ1-2
CASSEAGYGYTF
TGTGCCAGTAGTGAGGCGGGCTATGGCTACACCTTC
>few|TRBV7-9|TRBD1|TRBJ1-2
CASSQRDPGQGVFYGYTF
TGTGCCAGCAGCCAGCGCGATCCGGGACAGGGGGTTTTTTATGGCTACACCTTC
>.|TRBV27|TRBD2|TRBJ2-1
CASSLLGGRATYNEQFF
TGTGCCAGCAGTTTGTTGGGCGGGAGGGCCACCTACAATGAGCAGTTCTTC
>.|TRBV30|TRBD1|TRBJ2-3
CAWARTGSSTDTQYF
TGTGCCTGGGCAAGGACAGGGTCGAGTACAGATACGCAGTATTTT
>.|TRBV10-3|TRBD1|TRBJ2-2
CAISRDRGTGELFF
TGTGCCATCAGTAGGGACAGGGGAACCGGGGAGCTGTTTTTT
>.|TRBV9|TRBD1|TRBJ2-6
CASGQGSGANVLTF
TGTGCCAGCGGACAGGGGTCTGGGGCCAACGTCCTGACTTTC
>.|TRBV2|.|TRBJ1-2
CASSTGSGGVYGYTF
TGTGCCAGCAGTACCGGGTCGGGCGGGGTCTATGGCTACACCTTC
>.|TRBV19|TRBD1|TRBJ1-2
CASSPGQIGVGYTF
TGTGCCAGTAGTCCGGGACAGATTGGAGTGGGCTACACCTTC
>once|TRBV19|.|TRBJ2-5
CASSGQYQETQYF
TGTGCCAGTAGTGGCCAGTACCAAGAGACCCAGTACTTC
>.|TRBV28|.|TRBJ2-7
CASSTRVASHYEQYF
TGTGCCAGCAGCACCCGAGTCGCCTCCCACTACGAGCAGTACTTC
>.|TRBV21-1|.|TRBJ2-6
CASSKGGTGVTSGANVLTF
TGTGCCAGCAGCAAAGGGGGGACGGGAGTAACCTCTGGGGCCAACGTCCTGACTTTC
>.|TRBV11-2|.|TRBJ2-6
CASSLVGGRRSSGANVLTF
TGTGCCAGCAGCTTAGTCGGTGGTAGGCGGAGCTCTGGGGCCAACGTCCTGACTTTC
>once|TRBV11-3|TRBD2|TRBJ2-5
CASSFGTSGGHETQYF
TGTGCCAGCAGCTTCGGGACTAGCGGGGGCCACGAGACCCAGTACTTC
>few|TRBV6-5|TRBD1|TRBJ1-4
CASSKGQGSEKLFF
TGTGCCAGCAGCAAGGGACAGGGGTCTGAAAAACTGTTTTTT
>.|TRBV29-1|.|TRBJ2-3
CSVFPTITDTQYF
TGCAGCGTTTTCCCAACAATCACAGATACGCAGTATTTT
>.|TRBV6-1|.|TRBJ2-3
CASSESIRARTASTDTQYF
TGTGCCAGCAGTGAGTCAATTCGTGCCAGGACAGCTAGCACAGATACGCAGTATTTT
>.|TRBV9|.|TRBJ2-3
CASSAVLADTQYF
TGTGCCAGCAGCGCCGTCCTAGCGGATACGCAGTATTTT
>.|TRBV27|.|TRBJ2-7
CASSLIFLSRGRASEQYF
TGTGCCAGCAGTTTAATCTTTCTTAGTAGGGGAAGGGCTTCCGAGCAGTACTTC
>.|TRBV5-1|.|TRBJ2-4
CASSLAGGKNIQYF
TGCGCCAGCAGCTTGGCCGGTGGCAAAAACATTCAGTACTTC
>.|TRBV19|TRBD2|TRBJ2-3
CASSLLTSKGTDTQYF
TGTGCCAGTAGCCTCTTGACTAGCAAGGGCACAGATACGCAGTATTTT
>.|TRBV15|.|TRBJ1-4
CATSSRQSTNEKLFF
TGTGCCACCAGCTCTAGACAGTCAACTAATGAAAAACTGTTTTTT
>.|TRBV6-5|TRBD2|TRBJ2-3
CASRGGWADTQYF
TGTGCCAGCCGCGGGGGGTGGGCAGATACGCAGTATTTT
>.|TRBV27|TRBD2|TRBJ2-1
CASRAGTSGSDGFF
TGTGCCAGCCGGGCGGGGACTAGCGGGAGTGATGGGTTCTTC
>.|TRBV28|.|TRBJ2-7
CASSPGPGTYEQYF
TGTGCCAGCAGCCCGGGCCCAGGGACCTACGAGCAGTACTTC
>.|TRBV5-8|TRBD1|TRBJ1-2
CASSLLAGGFTYTF
TGTGCCAGCAGCTTGTTGGCAGGGGGCTTTACCTACACCTTC
>.|TRBV9|TRBD2|TRBJ2-2
CASSGPLAGVDRRELFF
TGTGCCAGCAGCGGACCCCTAGCGGGAGTTGATCGCAGGGAGCTGTTTTTT